This is a list of T cell receptor beta chains from one sample in a study of T cells after yellow fever vaccination. TCRdb independently ran MiXCR on the 5' RACE reads; one entry per CDR3 protein. The data show about 360,000 distinct CDR3 sequences, 6.2% seen once. The sample was PBMCs, taken 5 days after the yellow fever booster vaccination. These receptors came from a man aged 25 to 40 who received the YFV17D yellow fever vaccine. Both conserved end residues are trimmed from each CDR3. The size entry is marked missing in some rows and otherwise reads once, few, many or a size class.

abundance	j_gene	v_gene	CDR3aa
many	TRBJ2-3	TRBV7-2	ASSLPLDTQY
-	TRBJ2-7	TRBV6-1	ASSPLGPYEQY
few	TRBJ2-7	TRBV20-1	SARDPPTSGSYEQY
-	TRBJ1-5	TRBV15	ATSNLVNQPQH
few	TRBJ1-4	TRBV5-1	ASSLAGSDEKLF
few	TRBJ2-7	TRBV6-2/TRBV6-3	ASSLGAQRTYEQY
many	TRBJ2-5	TRBV29-1	SVLRTSGVQTQY
many	TRBJ2-5	TRBV12-3/TRBV12-4	ASGNRETQY
many	TRBJ1-2	TRBV10-3	AISARARDYGYT
-	TRBJ2-1	TRBV7-9	ASRTPGGTYNEQF
-	TRBJ1-2	TRBV7-2	ASSKGDRANYGYT
many	TRBJ2-1	TRBV6-2/TRBV6-3	ASSYPPTLVRDSYNEQF
few	TRBJ2-2	TRBV4-3	ASSQDGGSGELF